The 28 T cell receptor beta chains presented below share a single source sample, sequenced in a study of T cell responses to AZD1222 COVID-19 vaccine (dated by TCRdb to 2020 to 2022). Receptor libraries were prepared by the immunoSEQ multiplex PCR assay. Not all clones reach the TCRdb copy of this immuneACCESS table, which keeps in-frame sequences only. Checked studies attribute under half of the gap to unresolved V genes and leave the rest unexplained. The sample table lists about 84,000 clones, about 86% of them with a count of one. The ten largest make up 5.6% of the sample. The time point label of this sample denotes: about 28 days (+/-7) after the second vaccine dose. This material consisted of peripheral blood, taken 28 days after the second AZD1222 dose. The receptors come from an adult who received the AZD1222 COVID-19 vaccine.

V and J are TRBV5-4 and TRBJ2-1; unclear D gene. Germline CDR1 reads SGHNT; CDR2 reads YYREEE (reference sequence). The germline V and J ends were trimmed by 1 base and 6 bases, with 14 bases remaining between them. The CDR3 totals 15 residues. CDR3 DNA: TGTGCCAGCAGCTTGCCGGGTTCTCTTTCCAATGAGCAGTTCTTC. Protein: CASSLPGSLSNEQFF.

V and J are TRBV27 and TRBJ2-1; 10 positions match TRBD2. From germline, CDR1 is MNHEY and CDR2 SMNVEV (reference sequence). This CDR3 has 17 residues. The V segment lost 6 bases and the J segment 9 bases; nucleotides outside the gene matches: 17. The CDR3: CASRDLAGAPTRGEQFF. CDR3 DNA sequence: TGTGCCAGCAGGGATCTAGCGGGGGCCCCCACTCGCGGTGAGCAGTTCTTC.

The chain employs TRBV29-1 and TRBJ1-2; 8 bases align to TRBD1. There are 15 residues in the CDR3. V was pared by 4 bases and J by 5 bases, with 12 bases of the junction left unmatched. Germline V gene sequence: CDR1 SQVTM, CDR2 ANQGSEA. As DNA, the CDR3 is TGCAGCGTTGCGAGGACAGGGTATTCGCCTTATGGCTACACCTTC. Protein sequence: CSVARTGYSPYGYTF.

V gene TRBV5-4 combines with J gene TRBJ2-7, with 10 bases fitting TRBD2. After removal of 4 bases from V and 7 bases from J, the junction contained 8 bases not matched to a gene. Looked up from germline, CDR1 is SGHNT and CDR2 is YYREEE (reference sequence). This CDR3 comprises 14 residues. The CDR3 here is CASSVSSGGREQYF. In DNA form, the CDR3 reads TGTGCCAGCAGCGTCTCTAGCGGGGGTCGGGAGCAGTACTTC.

The rearrangement links TRBV6-5 to TRBJ1-2, with D unresolved. V shed 6 bases and J shed 4 bases, with 15 bases lying between them. Germline CDR1 MNHEY, CDR2 SVGAGI. The CDR3 has 14 residues. The chain's CDR3 is CASSVAEAIYGYTF. The CDR3 bases are TGTGCCAGCAGCGTTGCCGAAGCCATCTATGGCTACACCTTC.

The chain uses TRBV28 and TRBJ1-4; 9 bases align to TRBD1. The germline gives CDR1 MDHEN, CDR2 SYDVKM. Trimming cost V 5 bases and J 8 bases; bases outside gene matches: 9. The CDR3 covers 15 residues. The DNA of the CDR3 is TGTGCCAGCAGTAAGGCGGGGACAGGGAACGAAAAACTGTTTTTT. This encodes CASSKAGTGNEKLFF. Together with reference TRBV28 and TRBJ1-4, the CDR3 gives the full variable domain: DVKVTQSSRYLVKRTGEKVFLECVQDMDHENMFWYRQDPGLGLRLIYFSYDVKMKEKGDIPEGYSVSREKKERFSLILESASTNQTSMYLCASSKAGTGNEKLFFGSGTQLSVL.

The chain combines TRBV2 with TRBJ2-5; maybe TRBD1 (6 bases). From germline, CDR1 is SNHLY and CDR2 FYNNEI. Trimming removed 1 base from V and 1 base from J, with 22 bases in between. CDR3 length equals 19 residues. This CDR3 is CASSEEERGWWRPQETQYF. DNA for the CDR3: TGTGCCAGCAGTGAAGAAGAGAGGGGGTGGTGGCGGCCCCAAGAGACCCAGTACTTC.

This clone has more than one count but fewer than ten. V gene TRBV27 combines with J gene TRBJ2-6; TRBD1 is a possible D gene (5 bases). The CDR3 covers 16 residues. Trimming took off 5 bases at V and 4 bases at J, with 15 bases between the two ends. Looked up from germline, CDR1 is MNHEY and CDR2 is SMNVEV (reference sequence). This CDR3 reads CASSIPPGSGANVLTF. As DNA, the CDR3 is TGTGCCAGCAGTATCCCACCAGGGTCCGGGGCCAACGTCCTGACTTTC.

The chain links TRBV28 to TRBJ2-1; D might be TRBD2 (8 bases). CDR3 length: 19 amino acids. Trimming stripped 6 bases from V and 0 bases from J, with 24 bases between. From germline, CDR1 is MDHEN and CDR2 SYDVKM. The CDR3 loop reads CASSKKPGLGGPSYNEQFF. CDR3 DNA: TGTGCCAGCAGCAAAAAACCGGGACTAGGGGGCCCCTCCTACAATGAGCAGTTCTTC.

This chain connects TRBV27 to TRBJ2-5; 8 nucleotides align to TRBD1. The CDR3 is 15 residues long. Germline CDR1 is MNHEY and CDR2 is SMNVEV (reference sequence). Trimming took 5 bases from V and 5 from J; bases not matched to a gene: 10. The CDR3 loop reads CASSRGQGGRETQYF. The CDR3 DNA follows: TGTGCCAGCAGTAGAGGACAGGGAGGCCGCGAGACCCAGTACTTC.

This clone was seen a handful of times. The chain has TRBV25-1 and TRBJ1-5, with no clear D. V was trimmed by 3 bases and J by 2 bases, leaving 2 bases between them. This CDR3 spans 12 amino acids. Germline CDR1 and CDR2: MGHDK and SYGVNS. CDR3: CASSEGNQPQHF. DNA of the CDR3: TGTGCCAGCAGTGAGGGCAATCAGCCCCAGCATTTT.

The V call is TRBV7-9, the J call TRBJ2-7; 7 bases line up with TRBD1. CDR1 and CDR2 from the germline V gene are SEHNR and FQNEAQ (reference sequence). CDR3 length: 13 residues. Trimming took 1 base from V and 6 from J; bases not matched to a gene: 3. The DNA of the CDR3 is TGTGCCAGCAGCTTAGGGACAGGCGCCGAGCAGTACTTC. It codes for CASSLGTGAEQYF.

The chain has TRBV7-8 and TRBJ2-7; a weak D match, TRBD1 (5 bases). The CDR3 consists of 15 residues. CDR1 SGHVS and CDR2 FQNEAQ come from the germline V gene. Trimming shortened V by 5 bases and J by 0 bases, and 14 bases separated the two germline ends. This chain's CDR3 is CASSRGLQASYEQYF. DNA of the CDR3: TGTGCCAGCAGCCGAGGCCTACAGGCCTCCTACGAGCAGTACTTC.

This chain joins TRBV28 and TRBJ2-4; 8 nucleotides line up with TRBD2. Trimming took 6 bases from V and 8 from J; bases not matched to a gene: 9. Per germline, CDR1 MDHEN and CDR2 SYDVKM. This CDR3 has 14 residues. The CDR3 loop reads CASSSGGAQDIQYF. The CDR3 nucleotides read TGTGCCAGCAGCTCCGGGGGGGCCCAGGACATTCAGTACTTC.

This clone was detected once. The V gene is TRBV28, the J gene TRBJ2-7, with D tentatively TRBD1 or TRBD2 (5 bases each). This CDR3 contains 15 residues. V lost 6 bases and J lost 2, with 17 bases in between. Germline values: CDR1 MDHEN, CDR2 SYDVKM. The CDR3 spells CASRTGGGTTYEQYF. CDR3 bases: TGTGCCAGCAGAACGGGTGGGGGTACAACCTACGAGCAGTACTTC.

V and J are TRBV10-3 and TRBJ1-1; D is unclear. The V gene lost 1 base and the J gene lost 1 base, with 7 bases spanning the gap. This CDR3 has 14 residues. The germline gives CDR1 ENHRY, CDR2 SYGVKD. CDR3 in DNA: TGTGCCATCAGTGAGTTATTATGGAACACTGAAGCTTTCTTT. Protein sequence: CAISELLWNTEAFF.

The genes are TRBV11-3 and TRBJ2-5; D possibly uses TRBD1 or TRBD2 (6 bases each). CDR1 is SGHNT and CDR2 is YENEEA in the germline V gene. The germline V and J ends were trimmed by 7 bases and 2 bases, with 11 bases remaining between them. CDR3 length: 13 residues. The CDR3 nucleotides are TGTGCCAGCAAGGGGGGCTTTCAAGAGACCCAGTACTTC. Amino acid sequence: CASKGGFQETQYF.

The chain employs TRBV12-3 or TRBV12-4 and TRBJ1-5; unclear D gene. The CDR3 totals 13 residues. V lost 2 bases, J lost 3 bases, and 5 bases lay in between. CDR3 nucleotides: TGTGCCAGCAGTTTACAGGACAATCAGCCCCAGCATTTT. Translated, it gives CASSLQDNQPQHF.

The chain uses TRBV7-9 and TRBJ1-5; 9 bases are a match to TRBD1. CDR3 size: 14 residues. Germline V gene lookup returns CDR1 SEHNR and CDR2 FQNEAQ (reference sequence). Trimming at V came to 4 bases and at J to 4 bases, leaving 2 bases not matched to a gene. CDR3 in DNA: TGTGCCAGCAGCTCCGGACAGGGGAATCAGCCCCAGCATTTT. It is translated as CASSSGQGNQPQHF. Looking up the rest from reference TRBV7-9 and TRBJ1-5 gives the full variable domain: DTGVSQNPRHKITKRGQNVTFRCDPISEHNRLYWYRQTLGQGPEFLTYFQNEAQLEKSRLLSDRFSAERPKGSFSTLEIQRTEQGDSAMYLCASSSGQGNQPQHFGDGTRLSIL.

The V call is TRBV5-4, the J call TRBJ1-2; 7 bases align to TRBD1. J was trimmed by 5 bases and V by 3 bases; bases with no gene match: 10. Germline V gives CDR1 SGHNT, CDR2 YYREEE (reference sequence). The length of the CDR3 is 15 residues. This CDR3 reads CASSSGGGGEYGYTF. DNA of the CDR3: TGTGCCAGCAGCTCGGGTGGAGGGGGCGAGTATGGCTACACCTTC.

The chain employs TRBV6-2 or TRBV6-3 and TRBJ2-7; no clear D. The CDR3 sequence is 16 residues long. The V gene lost 2 bases and the J gene lost 3 bases, with 17 bases spanning the gap. Germline CDR1 reads MNHEY; CDR2 reads SVGEGT. The chain's CDR3 is CASSYPGALRGYEQYF. The CDR3 DNA sequence: TGTGCCAGCAGTTACCCCGGAGCCCTCCGAGGCTACGAGCAGTACTTC.

This clone was seen a single time. The chain employs TRBV5-1 and TRBJ1-4, with 8 nucleotides matching TRBD1. V shed 2 bases and J 7 bases; nucleotides not matched to a gene: 10. There are 16 residues in the CDR3. The germline V gene has CDR1 SGHRS and CDR2 YFSETQ. CDR3 sequence reads: CASSFHSTGEFEKLFF. The CDR3 DNA follows: TGCGCCAGCAGCTTCCATTCGACAGGGGAGTTTGAAAAACTGTTTTTT.

The chain couples TRBV7-3 to TRBJ2-5; TRBD2 might be the D (7 bases). Germline CDR1 is SGHTA and CDR2 is FQGTGA. This CDR3 region has 14 residues. Trimming left V 5 bases short and J 4 bases short, with 14 bases between. This chain's CDR3 is CASSPGGGGETQYF. CDR3 bases: TGTGCCAGCAGCCCGGGCGGGGGCGGAGAGACCCAGTACTTC.

The chain has TRBV9 and TRBJ1-5; D uncertain. Trimming removed 0 bases at V and 3 bases at J, with 4 bases between. CDR3 length: 13 amino acids. The germline gives CDR1 SGDLS, CDR2 YYNGEE. The CDR3 is CASSVGNNQPQHF. The DNA of the CDR3 is TGTGCCAGCAGCGTAGGCAACAATCAGCCCCAGCATTTT.

This chain links TRBV5-8 with TRBJ2-3; 7 nucleotides align to TRBD1. The V gene end was trimmed by 5 bases and the J gene end by 3 bases; junction bases not matched to a gene: 9. The CDR3 runs to 15 residues. Germline CDR1 reads SGHTS; CDR2 reads YDEGEE. CDR3 nucleotides: TGTGCCAGCAGTACCCGACAGGGTGGGACAGATACGCAGTATTTT. Its translation is CASSTRQGGTDTQYF.

This clone occurred once. The rearrangement joins TRBV4-3 to TRBJ2-1; 14 bases are shared with TRBD2. Trimming took 1 base from V and 7 from J; bases not matched to a gene: 9. Germline V gene data show CDR1 as LGHNA and CDR2 as YSLEER. The CDR3 is 18 amino acids. The CDR3 spells CASSQGYLGTSGSNEQFF. The CDR3, as DNA: TGCGCCAGCAGCCAAGGTTATCTCGGGACTAGCGGGAGTAATGAGCAGTTCTTC.

This rearrangement joins TRBV7-9 to TRBJ2-7, with D perhaps TRBD1 or TRBD2 (5 bases each). This CDR3 has 14 amino acids. Germline CDR1 reads SEHNR; CDR2 reads FQNEAQ (reference sequence). The V end was cut by 1 base, the J end by 6 bases, with 13 bases between. The CDR3: CASSLGSAGSEQYF. The CDR3 bases are TGTGCCAGCAGCTTAGGGAGTGCAGGGAGCGAGCAGTACTTC.

The genes are TRBV2 and TRBJ1-5; the D is unclear. The germline V and J ends were trimmed by 2 bases and 4 bases, with 9 bases remaining between them. The germline CDR1 and CDR2 sequences are SNHLY and FYNNEI. The CDR3 is 14 residues long. In nucleotides, the CDR3 is TGTGCCAGCAGTGAACTAGTGCTGAATCAGCCCCAGCATTTT. Amino acids: CASSELVLNQPQHF.